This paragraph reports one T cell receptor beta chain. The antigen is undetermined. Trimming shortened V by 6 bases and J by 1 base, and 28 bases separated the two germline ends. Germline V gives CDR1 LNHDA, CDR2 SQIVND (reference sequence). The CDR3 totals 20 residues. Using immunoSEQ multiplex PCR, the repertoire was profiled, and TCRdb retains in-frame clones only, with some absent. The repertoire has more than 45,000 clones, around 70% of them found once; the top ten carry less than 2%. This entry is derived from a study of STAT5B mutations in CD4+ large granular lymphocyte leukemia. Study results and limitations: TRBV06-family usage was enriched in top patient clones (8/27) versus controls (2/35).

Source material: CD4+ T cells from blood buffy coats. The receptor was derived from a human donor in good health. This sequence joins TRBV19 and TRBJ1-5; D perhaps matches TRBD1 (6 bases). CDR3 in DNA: TGTGCCAGTAGCAAAAAGGGGGTCAGAGAAGCCCTGCGGAGCAATCAGCCCCAGCATTTT. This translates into CASSKKGVREALRSNQPQHF.